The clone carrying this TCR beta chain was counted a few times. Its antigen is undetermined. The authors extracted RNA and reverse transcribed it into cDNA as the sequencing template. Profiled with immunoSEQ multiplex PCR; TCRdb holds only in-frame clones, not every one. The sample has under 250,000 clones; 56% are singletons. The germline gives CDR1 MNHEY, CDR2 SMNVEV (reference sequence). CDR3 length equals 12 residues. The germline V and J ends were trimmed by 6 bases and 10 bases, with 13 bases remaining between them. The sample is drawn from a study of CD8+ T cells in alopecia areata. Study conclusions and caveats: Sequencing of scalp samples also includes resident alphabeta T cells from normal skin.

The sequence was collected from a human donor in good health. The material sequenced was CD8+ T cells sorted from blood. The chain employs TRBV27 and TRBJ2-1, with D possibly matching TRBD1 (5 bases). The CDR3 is CASRQAGWEQFF. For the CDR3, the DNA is TGTGCCAGCAGACAGGCAGGGTGGGAGCAGTTCTTC.